This is a list of T cell receptor beta chains from one sample in a study of blood T cell repertoires in COVID-19. Using immunoSEQ multiplex PCR, the repertoire was profiled, and TCRdb retains in-frame clones only, with some absent. The profile shows approximately 210,000 clones, about 88% of them singletons. Sequenced: peripheral blood. The receptors shown here come from a man in his forties with acute or convalescent COVID-19. The CDR3 runs from the conserved cysteine through the conserved F or W. D genes are given only for firm matches. For some rows the clone size is stated as once, few or many, or as a class when expanded; others skip it.

>TRBV7-2|TRBJ2-7|NA|TRBD1
CASSLPAGTANYEQYF
TGTGCCAGCAGCTTACCCGCCGGGACAGCCAACTACGAGCAGTACTTC
>TRBV5-1|TRBJ2-1|NA|NA
CASSPDTSPYNEQFF
TGCGCCAGCAGCCCGGACACCTCTCCCTACAATGAGCAGTTCTTC
>TRBV4-1|TRBJ1-6|NA|NA
CASSQVRGNYNSPLHF
TGCGCCAGCAGCCAAGTGAGAGGAAACTATAATTCACCCCTCCACTTT
>TRBV10-3|TRBJ1-5|once|NA
CAITGDPQRPQHF
TGTGCCATCACAGGGGACCCTCAAAGGCCCCAGCATTTT
>TRBV11-2|TRBJ1-6|NA|NA
CASSLGAGENSPLHF
TGTGCCAGCAGCTTAGGGGCAGGGGAAAATTCACCCCTCCACTTT
>TRBV28|TRBJ2-7|NA|NA
CASSLPQGTYEQYF
TGTGCCAGCAGTTTACCCCAGGGTACCTACGAGCAGTACTTC
>TRBV30|TRBJ2-1|NA|TRBD1
CAWGTGVNEQFF
TGTGCCTGGGGGACAGGGGTCAATGAGCAGTTCTTC
>TRBV6-5|TRBJ2-7|NA|NA
CASSYSDNYEQYF
TGTGCCAGCAGTTACTCGGACAACTACGAGCAGTACTTC
>TRBV2|TRBJ1-4|NA|NA
CASVGERISGAANEKLFF
TGTGCCAGCGTTGGGGAGCGGATCTCAGGGGCGGCTAATGAAAAACTGTTTTTT
>TRBV19|TRBJ2-3|NA|TRBD2
CASSQLAVGTDTQYF
TGTGCCAGTAGCCAACTAGCGGTAGGCACAGATACGCAGTATTTT
>TRBV10-3|TRBJ2-7|NA|NA
CAIKNPEVTAYEQYF
TGTGCCATCAAGAATCCGGAGGTCACTGCCTACGAGCAGTACTTC
>TRBV6-2/TRBV6-3|TRBJ1-6|NA|TRBD1
CASSYNRGYNSPLHF
TGTGCCAGCAGTTATAACAGGGGGTATAATTCACCCCTCCACTTT
>TRBV10-3|TRBJ1-1|NA|TRBD1
CAISEWGTGVMNTEAFF
TGTGCCATCAGTGAGTGGGGGACAGGGGTCATGAACACTGAAGCTTTCTTT
>TRBV14|TRBJ2-1|NA|TRBD1
CASSPHRGQGTNEQFF
TGTGCCAGCAGCCCACATAGGGGACAGGGTACCAATGAGCAGTTCTTC
>TRBV5-1|TRBJ2-1|once|TRBD2
CASSRGRAMGNEQFF
TGCGCCAGCAGCCGCGGGAGGGCAATGGGGAATGAGCAGTTCTTC
>TRBV7-9|TRBJ1-4|NA|NA
CASSSQVGGTNEKLFF
TGTGCCAGCAGCTCCCAAGTAGGGGGAACTAATGAAAAACTGTTTTTT
>TRBV19|TRBJ2-7|NA|TRBD2
CASSIGLAAPYEQYF
TGTGCCAGTAGTATAGGGCTAGCGGCCCCCTACGAGCAGTACTTC
>TRBV19|TRBJ1-5|once|NA
CASSLHDSRNQPQHF
TGTGCCAGTAGCCTTCATGACAGCCGCAATCAGCCCCAGCATTTT
>TRBV9|TRBJ2-3|NA|TRBD1
CASSPRTGSSTDTQYF
TGTGCCAGCAGCCCCCGGACAGGGTCTAGCACAGATACGCAGTATTTT
>TRBV15|TRBJ1-2|NA|NA
CATSRDRAGYGYTF
TGTGCCACCAGCAGAGATAGGGCAGGGTATGGCTACACCTTC
>TRBV19|TRBJ1-4|once|TRBD1
CASSKDRGTDGLFF
TGTGCCAGTAGTAAGGACAGGGGCACTGACGGACTGTTTTTT
>TRBV10-3|TRBJ1-1|NA|TRBD1
CAISEARTGRTEAFF
TGTGCCATCAGTGAGGCCCGGACAGGGCGGACTGAAGCTTTCTTT
>TRBV4-3|TRBJ2-2|NA|NA
CASSQDRGRITGELFF
TGCGCCAGCAGCCAAGACCGGGGGAGGATCACCGGGGAGCTGTTTTTT
>TRBV9|TRBJ2-3|NA|NA
CASSGRAGSIVTDTQYF
TGTGCCAGCAGCGGGAGGGCCGGATCCATAGTCACAGATACGCAGTATTTT
>TRBV7-2|TRBJ1-1|NA|NA
CASSRRTVPNTEAFF
TGTGCCAGCAGCCGTCGGACAGTTCCCAACACTGAAGCTTTCTTT
>TRBV2|TRBJ2-1|NA|TRBD1
CASSEARQGARNEQFF
TGTGCCAGCAGTGAAGCTAGACAGGGGGCTCGGAATGAGCAGTTCTTC
>TRBV10-3|TRBJ2-3|once|TRBD1
CAISEPGTGGRDTQYF
TGTGCCATCAGTGAGCCGGGGACAGGGGGTCGAGATACGCAGTATTTT
>TRBV27|TRBJ2-3|NA|NA
CASSLFRTSTTDTQYF
TGTGCCAGCAGTTTATTCAGGACTTCCACCACAGATACGCAGTATTTT
>TRBV7-3|TRBJ1-1|NA|TRBD1
CASSLRQGQAFF
TGTGCCAGCAGCTTAAGACAGGGTCAAGCTTTCTTT
>TRBV19|TRBJ1-4|NA|NA
CASSARTGLTNEKLFF
TGTGCCAGTAGTGCGAGAACAGGGTTAACTAATGAAAAACTGTTTTTT
>TRBV6-5|TRBJ2-2|once|NA
CASSYLFSSTGELFF
TGTGCCAGCAGTTACTTATTTTCTAGCACCGGGGAGCTGTTTTTT
>TRBV2|TRBJ1-2|NA|NA
CASSEQGNYGYTF
TGTGCCAGCAGTGAACAGGGAAACTATGGCTACACCTTC
>TRBV27|TRBJ2-7|NA|TRBD2
CASSMSVGGARVYGYEQYF
TGTGCCAGCAGTATGTCCGTCGGGGGGGCGCGGGTCTACGGCTACGAGCAGTACTTC
>TRBV21-1|TRBJ1-5|NA|NA
CASSGTGQQSSNQPQHF
TGTGCCAGCAGCGGAACGGGACAGCAATCAAGCAATCAGCCCCAGCATTTT
>TRBV27|TRBJ2-3|NA|TRBD1
CASTSTAPDRASTDTQYF
TGTGCCAGCACCTCCACCGCCCCGGACAGGGCTAGCACAGATACGCAGTATTTT
>TRBV5-1|TRBJ1-2|few|TRBD1
CASSSGQLYGYTF
TGCGCCAGCAGCTCGGGACAGTTATATGGCTACACCTTC
>TRBV27|TRBJ2-1|NA|TRBD2
CASSLISGTSTSSYNEQFF
TGTGCCAGCAGTTTAATTTCCGGGACTAGCACGAGCTCCTACAATGAGCAGTTCTTC
>TRBV6-5|TRBJ1-3|NA|NA
CALYGGQPGNTIYF
TGTGCCCTCTACGGCGGCCAGCCTGGAAACACCATATATTTT
>TRBV7-9|TRBJ2-5|NA|NA
CASRPAGEETQYF
TGTGCCAGCAGACCCGCGGGTGAAGAGACCCAGTACTTC
>TRBV27|TRBJ2-7|NA|TRBD2
CASSRLAGALSYEQYF
TGTGCCAGCAGTCGCCTAGCGGGAGCGCTCTCCTACGAGCAGTACTTC